The subject of this entry is one T cell receptor beta chain. No cognate antigen has been identified for it. Nothing much larger sits one base from this clone, and base qualities are not available. The V end loses 10 bases and the J end loses 0 bases, and a stretch of 18 bases separates them. Based on the germline V gene (reference sequence), the CDR1 and CDR2 sequences are LNHDA and SQIVND. CDR3 length: 15 amino acids, cysteine to phenylalanine. The entry retains the CDR3 DNA only, 45 bases that are in frame from base 1. The cohort comprised some 700 healthy bone marrow donors. All cohort members were sampled while nominally healthy, although unrecorded immune exposures were likely present. The donor tested CMV seropositive and was one of the 289 seropositive cohort members. Every donor gave a peripheral blood sample, and the peripheral blood mononuclear cells from that sample were used for TCR beta sequencing. The Qiagen DNeasy Blood Extraction Kit was used to extract genomic DNA from the blood cell samples.

This record belongs to a study of cytomegalovirus exposure and HLA in healthy donors (dated by TCRdb to about 2017). Broadly, across the study: According to an earlier analysis of a few hundred of the donors, 200 million or so T cells yielded 117 million unique TCR beta sequences and around 280 Gb of sequence data. The number of typed donors differed by locus: roughly 620-630 for A, B, C, DRB1 and DQB1; 500 to 550 for DQA1; 606 for DPA1; and around 490 for DPB1. Four to six DR-DQ haplotypes were handled as single units for association and clustering because linkage in the cohort was strong. Every repertoire in the discovery cohort had been generated on one and the same sequencing platform. In a later analysis, previously published TCR beta repertoires from several hundred donors were re-analyzed and high-resolution HLA genotyping was added so that TCR occurrence patterns could be studied. Alongside the repertoire data, information on donor age, sex, ethnicity and CMV serostatus was compiled. To predict cytomegalovirus infection status, the study combined high-throughput TCR immunosequencing, statistical association of individual TCRs with disease status, and machine learning. A later genetic analysis used genome-wide SNP genotypes for about three fifths of the 666 donors, treating that subset as a discovery cohort. HLA typing included class I and class II loci at four-digit resolution. Across some 400 genotyped donors of the cohort, an average of approximately 240,000 unique TCR beta nucleotide sequences per donor were sequenced, and around 20% of those sequences were non-productive. In the later analysis, no new phenotypic data were used to find candidate immune exposures; instead, reliance was placed on TCR beta sequences and their occurrence across donors. To decide whether each TCR beta V gene segment behaved as functional or pseudogenic, an earlier analysis of some 570 of the donors relied on high-throughput TCR beta sequencing. In addition to the first cohort of 650 to 800 subjects, a separate validation cohort of about 120 different subjects was used. Using immunosequencing, the study profiled T cell repertoires from approximately 700 subjects and related those repertoires to cytomegalovirus serostatus. The study aimed to test whether cataloging public T cell receptors could reveal signatures of past pathogen exposure. Of the approximately 400 genotyped donors, approximately 83% fell in the genetic ancestry cluster associated with self-reported Caucasian donors. Roughly 300 gigabases of sequencing data and 70 million to 85 million unique TCR sequences were included in an early release covering over 600 HLA-typed donors. The paper as a whole reports these results and caveats: A later genetic analysis reported fewer N-insertions in productive TCRs among donors in an Asian-associated ancestry cluster than the roughly 720-donor mean. Correlated functional status among segregating V segments might reflect linkage disequilibrium, but an unknown experimental factor could not be ruled out. According to the authors, the approach could potentially be generalized to other disease states and immunological phenotypes. In this cohort, only TCR beta chains were sequenced, and detectable features were limited by the absence of alpha or paired-chain data. Cytomegalovirus status was reported to be diagnosed by the classifier with high specificity and sensitivity in both the original and validation cohorts. Sequencing depth was assumed to be roughly uniform across donors in the presence/absence analyses, though that assumption may not hold. In vitro tests confirmed that a few of the cytomegalovirus-associated TCR beta chains recognize cytomegalovirus antigens. An earlier analysis of approximately 500 of the donors showed that most TCR beta V segments appeared in productive rearrangements either about 87% or about 30% of the time, which broadly matched IMGT annotations. A further reported finding was that TCR beta sequences accurately predicted the HLA-A and HLA-B alleles for most subjects in the first cohort. Several of the top co-occurrence clusters appeared to be linked to parvovirus B19, influenza, CMV and Epstein-Barr virus, according to a later analysis. Specific HLA alleles were associated with roughly 16,000 TCR beta sequences at a false discovery rate of 0.05 in a later analysis. The study listed 150 to 200 TCR beta chains as associated with cytomegalovirus. For the cohort, immune exposure information was limited to CMV serostatus. In a later analysis, TCR association rates were found to vary across HLA loci, with the most associated TCRs seen for DRB1 alleles and the fewest for HLA-C alleles. In a later analysis, HLA-associated TCR beta chains were found to be more clonally expanded and to have lower generation probabilities than equally common non-associated chains. Because HLA typing was unavailable for some donors at each locus, only the typed subset was used in association tests. A cluster of highly shared sequence variants was judged likely to be a technical artifact of the sequencing pipeline. An association between a missense DCLRE1C variant and V-gene and J-gene trimming of TCR beta chains was found in a later genetic analysis and replicated in an independent cohort. Assigning TCR associations to individual alleles was difficult when HLA alleles, especially DR and DQ, strongly co-occurred. Some IMGT-functional V segments, including TRBV6-2 and TRBV6-3, could not be distinguished by the 87-base-pair reads and were therefore excluded. While some public TCRs were present in many individuals, most TCR sequences turned up only very rarely across donors. The earlier analysis of almost 600 of the donors excluded roughly 17 rarely observed V segments, including chromosome 9 orphons, because counts were too low. Most CMV-associated TCR beta chains appeared to be HLA-restricted in a later analysis, and the HLA associations seemed to be driven largely by CMV exposure.

Libraries were prepared through the immunoSEQ multiplex PCR assay. For the multiplex PCR, a mixture combining 60 forward primers for TCR Vbeta segments and 13 reverse primers for TCR Jbeta segments was used. The CDR3 region of rearranged TCR beta genes was amplified from genomic DNA with a multiplex PCR assay. On the Illumina HiSeq System, the amplified TCR beta libraries were sequenced as 87-base-pair reads. The original pipeline was this. In a later analysis, some 80 million unique TCR beta chains were counted across the 650 to 750 repertoires, and about 10 million of these chains were shared by at least two donors. To remove PCR and sequencing errors, raw reads were error-corrected and collapsed into unique sequences using a nearest-neighbor algorithm that merged closely related sequences. V, D and J gene segments were assigned by aligning CDR3 sequences to IMGT reference sequences. For a sequence to be retained, at least a six-nucleotide match to both a V gene segment and a J gene segment was required. A rearrangement was called productive if the CDR3 had no stop codons and remained in frame with V and J, and every other rearrangement was called non-productive. CDR3 was defined by IMGT convention, running from the second conserved V-encoded cysteine to the conserved J-encoded phenylalanine. The earlier analysis of 500 to 600 of the donors excluded sequences that lacked an unambiguous match to a single V gene segment. An earlier analysis of approximately 590 of the donors classified V segments as functional when productive rearrangements were above 56.7% and as segregating when the standard deviation between donors was above 5%. To diagnose cytomegalovirus status from the catalog of TCR beta chain sequences, a statistical classification framework was built. In a later analysis, TCR nucleotide sequences were compared against IMGT/GENE-DB human TR gene sequences so that V and J genes could be assigned. A later analysis assigned CDR3 sequences and most-parsimonious VDJ recombination scenarios with the TCRdist pipeline. In a later analysis, each TCR beta chain was defined by its CDR3 amino acid sequence together with its V-gene family, and reads lacking a unique V-gene family were excluded. As a way to deal with suspected cross-contamination and a sequencing artifact, a later analysis dropped hundreds of nucleotide sequences that were highly shared and had low generation probability. For each public chain, a later analysis derived a clonal expansion index from normalized ranks of inferred template counts within each repertoire. In a later analysis, generation probabilities were computed with a VDJ recombination model fitted to out-of-frame rearrangements, and the resulting probabilities were checked against IGoR. In a later analysis, hypergeometric tests were used to score TCR-TCR, TCR-HLA and TCR-CMV co-occurrence, with a repertoire-size bias correction applied to TCR pairs. False discovery rates were estimated in a later analysis by permuting HLA or CMV assignments 20 times. In a later analysis, co-occurring TCRs were grouped with DBSCAN, and TCRdist sequence similarity was added when clustering was performed within HLA-allele-positive subsets. Co-occurrence clustering excluded repertoires with fewer than 30,000 or more than 120,000 public chains, plus five with anomalous nucleotide sharing. TCRdb limited this immuneACCESS table to in-frame rearrangements with V and J called. A share of clones is missing; checked studies link under half to unresolved V genes, and the rest is unexplained. V and J calls and clone size are given by that table; D and trimming were obtained from the DNA. A total of about 190,000 clones appear in this sample, roughly 77% of them only once. Of the sample, about 3.1% falls within the top ten clones.

This clonotype was sampled from a woman aged 25 to 39 in good health and CMV-seropositive. Sequenced material: PBMCs. The V and J genes are TRBV19 and TRBJ2-5, and perhaps TRBD2 as D gene, on 6 matching bases. In nucleotides, the sequence is TGTGCCACCACAGAAGCCGGGACTTACCAAGAGACCCAGTACTTC. Its product reads: CATTEAGTYQETQYF.